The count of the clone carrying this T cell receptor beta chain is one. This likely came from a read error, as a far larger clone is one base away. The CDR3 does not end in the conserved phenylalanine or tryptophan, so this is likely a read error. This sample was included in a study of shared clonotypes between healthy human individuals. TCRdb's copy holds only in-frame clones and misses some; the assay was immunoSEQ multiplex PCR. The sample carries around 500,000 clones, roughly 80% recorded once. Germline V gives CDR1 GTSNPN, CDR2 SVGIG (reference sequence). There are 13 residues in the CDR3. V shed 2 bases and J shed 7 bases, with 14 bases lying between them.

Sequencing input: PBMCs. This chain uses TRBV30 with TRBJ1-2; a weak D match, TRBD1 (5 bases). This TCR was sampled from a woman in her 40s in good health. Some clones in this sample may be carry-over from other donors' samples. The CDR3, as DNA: TGTGCCTGGAGTACGCGGGGGGGAGGTGGCTACACCCTC. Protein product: CAWSTRGGGGYTL.